The 9 T cell receptor beta chains below all came from one sample that was sequenced in a study of tumor and adjacent non-tumor tissue in lung cancer. RNA was extracted from bulk tissue without any cell sorting. Distant lung tissue was collected more than 3 cm away from the tumor edge. A modified ARM-PCR protocol with three rounds of nested PCR amplified TCRbeta. Via MiXCR, TCRdb re-called the multiplex PCR reads, giving one row per CDR3 protein. The table lists tens of thousands of distinct CDR3 sequences, less than 70% of them singletons. Sequenced material: distant non-tumor lung tissue. These TCRs come from a woman aged 40 to 49 with non-small cell lung cancer.

As regards this clonotype: A much larger clone differs by one base, so this may be a read error. DNA for the CDR3: TGTGCCTGGAGTGTAAAGGCGGGGGGGAGTTTCAATGAGCAGTCCTTC. Its protein product is CAWSVKAGGSFNEQSF. This chain uses TRBV30 with TRBJ2-1, with 9 bases identical to TRBD2. Germline V gene lookup returns CDR1 GTSNPN and CDR2 SVGIG (reference sequence). The CDR3 contains 16 residues. Combining the CDR3 with reference TRBV30 and TRBJ2-1 gives the whole variable domain SQTIHQWPATLVQPVGSPLSLECTVEGTSNPNLYWYRQAAGRGLQLLFYSVGIGQISSEVPQNLSASRPQDRQFILSSKKLLLSDSGFYLCAWSVKAGGSFNEQSFGPGTRLTVL.

This clonotype was detected many times. The chain carries TRBV28 and TRBJ2-7; D is ambiguous. The germline gives CDR1 MDHEN, CDR2 SYDVKM. Trimming took off 10 bases at V and 2 bases at J, with 18 bases between the two ends. This CDR3 spans 14 amino acids. CDR3 in DNA: TGTGCCACCCTATCGGTAGGAAATACCTACGAGCAGTACTTC. Its translation: CATLSVGNTYEQYF.

This clonotype showed up just once. J is TRBJ1-4 and V is TRBV5-4; maybe TRBD1 (5 bases). V lost 4 bases, J lost 8 bases, and 18 bases lay in between. Germline V gives CDR1 SGHNT, CDR2 YYREEE (reference sequence). The CDR3 contains 15 residues. CDR3 amino acids: CASSISGVGGEKLFF. For the CDR3, the DNA is TGTGCCAGCAGCATCTCGGGGGTCGGGGGGGAAAAACTGTTTTTT.

In the case of this clonotype: The junction departs from germline at one end; a sequencing error may be responsible. This rearrangement joins TRBV11-3 to TRBJ2-1; D gene uncertain. The CDR3 covers 16 residues. Germline CDR1 and CDR2: SGHNT and YENEEA. CDR3 DNA: TGTGCCAGCAGCCCAAGACCTAGGAGCTCCTACAATGAGCAGCATTTC. Translating it yields CASSPRPRSSYNEQHF.

In the case of this clonotype: A read error may account for a junction end that differs from germline. The chain uses TRBV6-2 or TRBV6-3 and TRBJ2-3; no clear D. Germline V gives CDR1 MNHEY, CDR2 SVGEGT. The CDR3 runs 13 residues. The DNA for the CDR3 is TGTACCAGCAGCGCATTAGTAGAAGATACGCAGTATTTT. Protein sequence: CTSSALVEDTQYF.

About this clonotype itself: A read error may produce the germline difference seen at one junction end. The V gene is TRBV30, the J gene TRBJ1-5, with 7 bases that match TRBD1. The CDR3 is 14 residues long. Germline V lookup: CDR1 GTSNPN, CDR2 SVGIG (reference sequence). In DNA form, the CDR3 reads TGTGCCTGGAATTCCGGGACAGCAAATCAGCACCAGCATTTT. Translated, it gives CAWNSGTANQHQHF.

Points on this clonotype: At one end the junction does not follow the germline gene, possibly because of a read error. The chain has TRBV5-1 and TRBJ2-7; 8 bases line up with TRBD2. Germline CDR1 reads SGHRS; CDR2 reads YFSETQ. There are 17 residues in the CDR3. The CDR3 sequence: CANSLRSSGAPSYEQYF. For the CDR3, the DNA is TGCGCCAACAGCCTCCGGAGTAGCGGGGCCCCTAGCTACGAGCAGTACTTC.

This clonotype is a singleton in its sample. An end of the junction differs from the germline gene, which may be a read error. The chain recombines TRBV29-1 with TRBJ2-1, with D possibly being TRBD1 (5 bases). The CDR3 has 14 amino acids. CDR1 SQVTM and CDR2 ANQGSEA come from the germline V gene. CDR3 DNA sequence: TGCAGCTTTGCCGCGCGACAGATCTACAATGAGCAGTCCTTC. Translation gives CSFAARQIYNEQSF.

Only a few counts were recorded for this clonotype. The rearrangement joins TRBV30 to TRBJ1-6, with TRBD1 as a possible D gene (5 bases). The CDR3 sequence is 13 residues long. V was shortened by 8 bases and J by 14 bases, with 22 bases between the two germline ends. Looked up from germline, CDR1 is GTSNPN and CDR2 is SVGIG (reference sequence). This CDR3 is CAGNDRHGRTLHF. The CDR3 coding sequence is TGTGCCGGAAACGACAGACACGGGAGGACCCTCCACTTT.